These 26 T cell receptor beta chains originate from one sample sequenced in a study of blood T cell repertoires in COVID-19. This table comes from immunoSEQ multiplex PCR, and its TCRdb copy is limited to in-frame clones, with some not included. Of some 62,000 clones in the sample, over 60% were seen once. Sequencing was performed on peripheral blood. All receptors derive from a human donor in a cohort sampled during active COVID-19.

The rearrangement joins TRBV21-1 to TRBJ2-5; the table assigns TRBD1, which was not confirmed against the DNA. TRBV21-1 corresponds to a pseudogene. The CDR3 runs to 21 residues. The CDR3 region has the DNA TGTGCCAGCAGCAAAGGGCTATGGTTTCGGCGGGACAGCTGGGTTCGGGGGACCCAGTACTTC. Its translation is CASSKGLWFRRDSWVRGTQYF.

This rearrangement joins TRBV19 to TRBJ2-1, with D tentatively TRBD2 (5 bases). Trimming stripped 2 bases from V and 4 bases from J, with 15 bases between. The CDR3 has 16 residues. The germline gives CDR1 LNHDA, CDR2 SQIVND (reference sequence). The DNA of the CDR3 is TGTGCCAGTAGTATAAATCCCCGACGGGATTACAATGAGCAGTTCTTC. This gives the protein CASSINPRRDYNEQFF. Combining the CDR3 with reference TRBV19 and TRBJ2-1 gives the whole variable domain DGGITQSPKYLFRKEGQNVTLSCEQNLNHDAMYWYRQDPGQGLRLIYYSQIVNDFQKGDIAEGYSVSREKKESFPLTVTSAQKNPTAFYLCASSINPRRDYNEQFFGPGTRLTVL.

The chain recombines TRBV30 with TRBJ2-1; 10 bases line up with TRBD1. CDR3 length: 14 residues. V trimming: 5 bases; J trimming: 6 bases; junction bases outside the gene matches: 7. Germline loops: CDR1 GTSNPN, CDR2 SVGIG (reference sequence). The CDR3 nucleotides read TGTGCCTGGGAGGAGGGACAGGGGACCAATGAGCAGTTCTTC. Its protein is CAWEEGQGTNEQFF.

The V gene is TRBV10-3, the J gene TRBJ2-1; 10 bases match TRBD2. Germline V gene lookup returns CDR1 ENHRY and CDR2 SYGVKD. CDR3 size: 15 residues. With 4 bases clipped from V and 2 bases from J, the junction kept 2 bases outside the gene matches. The CDR3 coding sequence is TGTGCCATCAGTGCGCTAGCGGGGGCCTACAATGAGCAGTTCTTC. Protein: CAISALAGAYNEQFF.

This clone was detected only a few times. This chain links TRBV6-2 or TRBV6-3 with TRBJ2-7; D remains ambiguous. This CDR3 has 12 amino acids. The V end lost 4 bases, the J end lost 6 bases, and 10 bases lay between the germline ends. Germline CDR1 and CDR2: MNHEY and SVGEGT. CDR3 sequence (DNA): TGTGCCAGCAGTTTACCCTCAGGCGAGCAGTACTTC. Amino acids: CASSLPSGEQYF.

This chain uses TRBV19 with TRBJ2-1; D might be TRBD1 (6 bases). CDR3 length: 13 residues. Germline-derived CDR1 and CDR2 are LNHDA and SQIVND (reference sequence). V lost 4 bases to trimming and J lost 2 bases, with 6 bases between them. Written as DNA, the CDR3 is TGTGCCAGTAGTAGGGGGCCCTACAATGAGCAGTTCTTC. It yields the protein CASSRGPYNEQFF.

The genes are TRBV1 and TRBJ2-5; the table's D call TRBD2 went unverified against the DNA. TRBV1 represents a pseudogene. The CDR3 has 15 residues. The CDR3 loop is CTSSQENSGVETQYF. DNA for the CDR3: TGCACCAGCAGCCAAGAGAATAGCGGGGTGGAGACCCAGTACTTC.

CDR3 region: CASSPFGTGAEAFF. The CDR3 region has the DNA TGTGCCAGCTCACCGTTCGGGACGGGGGCTGAAGCTTTCTTT. The rearrangement joins TRBV18 to TRBJ1-1; TRBD1 is a possible D gene (5 bases). The V gene lost 3 bases and the J gene lost 6 bases, with 14 bases spanning the gap. CDR1 is KGHSH and CDR2 is LQKENI in the germline V gene. The CDR3 covers 14 residues.

This clone has only one observation. The chain uses TRBV13 and TRBJ2-3; no clear D. The germline V gene encodes CDR1 PRHDT and CDR2 FYEKMQ (reference sequence). This CDR3 contains 13 residues. Trimming left V 0 bases short and J 5 bases short, with 6 bases between. This chain's CDR3 is CASSLGLKDTQYF. CDR3 coding DNA: TGTGCCAGCAGCTTAGGCTTAAAAGATACGCAGTATTTT.

This clone showed up just a few times. The rearrangement joins TRBV14 to TRBJ2-1; 9 bases match TRBD2. Germline assignment: CDR1 SGHDN and CDR2 FVKESK. The ends lost 2 bases at V and 0 bases at J; junction bases unmatched: 2. The CDR3 is 16 residues long. As DNA, the CDR3 is TGTGCCAGCAGCCAATTTAGCGGGAGCTCCTACAATGAGCAGTTCTTC. As protein: CASSQFSGSSYNEQFF.

The chain couples TRBV7-2 to TRBJ1-1, with a weak D call TRBD1 (5 bases). V lost 3 bases to trimming and J lost 5 bases, with 13 bases between them. Germline loops: CDR1 SGHTA, CDR2 FQGNSA. The CDR3 loop spans 14 amino acids. This chain's CDR3 is CASSFLGAGTEAFF. DNA for the CDR3: TGTGCCAGCAGCTTCCTAGGGGCAGGGACTGAAGCTTTCTTT.

This clone has a handful of counts. The chain has TRBV3-1 (or the pseudogene TRBV3-2) and TRBJ1-1; the match to TRBD1 covers 8 bases. This CDR3 contains 15 residues. The V segment lost 4 bases and the J segment 2 bases; nucleotides outside the gene matches: 6. In germline, CDR1 is LGHDT, CDR2 YNNKEL (reference sequence). CDR3 amino acids: CASSLGTGGNTEAFF. The CDR3 DNA reads as TGTGCCAGCAGCCTGGGGACAGGAGGAAACACTGAAGCTTTCTTT.

The V and J genes are TRBV3-1 (or the pseudogene TRBV3-2) and TRBJ2-1; 13 bases are shared with TRBD2. The CDR3 spans 13 residues. Losses at the gene ends were 3 bases for V and 10 bases for J; bases not matched to a gene: 0. CDR1 is LGHDT and CDR2 is YNNKEL in the germline V gene (reference sequence). CDR3 residues: CASSQTSGGEQFF. The CDR3 DNA follows: TGTGCCAGCAGCCAGACTAGCGGGGGGGAGCAGTTCTTC.

The chain has TRBV10-3 and TRBJ2-3; TRBD2 aligns across 9 bases. The germline CDR1 and CDR2 sequences are ENHRY and SYGVKD. This CDR3 comprises 14 residues. V was pared by 6 bases and J by 2 bases, with 3 bases of the junction left unmatched. The CDR3 spells CAIRGLAPTDTQYF. In nucleotides, the CDR3 is TGTGCCATCAGGGGACTAGCCCCCACAGATACGCAGTATTTT.

The J gene is TRBJ2-1, the V gene TRBV4-2; 12 positions match TRBD2. The CDR3 sequence is 17 residues long. Germline V gene data show CDR1 as LGHNA and CDR2 as YNFKEQ. The V gene end was trimmed by 4 bases and the J gene end by 0 bases; junction bases not matched to a gene: 4. In DNA form, the CDR3 reads TGTGCCAGCAGCCCCCCTAGCGGGGGGGCCTCCTACAATGAGCAGTTCTTC. This translates into CASSPPSGGASYNEQFF.

The CDR3 loop reads CASSGPGQGAYEQYF. As DNA, the CDR3 is TGTGCCAGCAGCGGCCCGGGACAGGGTGCCTACGAGCAGTACTTC. The chain links TRBV5-4 to TRBJ2-7, with 9 bases fitting TRBD1. The CDR3 consists of 15 residues. The V gene's germline CDR1 is SGHNT and CDR2 YYREEE (reference sequence). V lost 4 bases to trimming and J lost 2 bases; unmatched junction nucleotides: 7.

This chain's CDR3 is CASSLTVNTEAFF. CDR3 nucleotides: TGTGCCAGCAGCTTGACAGTGAACACTGAAGCTTTCTTT. The J gene is TRBJ1-1, the V gene TRBV5-5; D gene unclear. Between the trimmed V and J ends, which lost 1 base and 0 bases, there was a span of 4 bases. This CDR3 contains 13 residues. Germline loops: CDR1 SGHKS, CDR2 YYEKEE (reference sequence). The full variable domain, with the rest looked up from reference TRBV5-5 and TRBJ1-1, is DAGVTQSPTHLIKTRGQQVTLRCSPISGHKSVSWYQQVLGQGPQFIFQYYEKEERGRGNFPDRFSARQFPNYSSELNVNALLLGDSALYLCASSLTVNTEAFFGQGTRLTVV.

J is TRBJ2-3 and V is TRBV2; 9 positions agree with TRBD2. The germline CDR1 and CDR2 sequences are SNHLY and FYNNEI. With V trimmed by 6 bases and J by 2 bases, 3 bases remained unmatched. CDR3 length: 14 residues. DNA of the CDR3: TGTGCCAGCAGAGCGGGGGGTTACACAGATACGCAGTATTTT. Its protein product is CASRAGGYTDTQYF.

This chain links TRBV18 with TRBJ2-1; no clear D. The CDR3 extends over 13 amino acids. Per germline, CDR1 KGHSH and CDR2 LQKENI. V dropped 2 bases and J dropped 4 bases, with 6 bases sitting between them. CDR3 in DNA: TGTGCCAGCTCACCATCAGATTACAATGAGCAGTTCTTC. It yields the protein CASSPSDYNEQFF.

This rearrangement joins TRBV5-1 to TRBJ1-2, with 10 bases aligning to TRBD1. The junction had 5 bases not matched to a gene; V was cut back by 2 bases and J by 1 base. There are 16 residues in the CDR3. Germline V gives CDR1 SGHRS, CDR2 YFSETQ. The CDR3 nucleotides read TGCGCCAGCAGCTTAGGGGACAGGGGAGGTAACTATGGCTACACCTTC. This sequence encodes CASSLGDRGGNYGYTF.

The chain carries TRBV29-1 and TRBJ2-5; 8 bases fit TRBD2. Trimming at V came to 0 bases and at J to 2 bases, leaving 2 bases not matched to a gene. The germline gives CDR1 SQVTM, CDR2 ANQGSEA. The CDR3 sequence is 14 residues long. The CDR3 sequence: CSVEDLAGQETQYF. The CDR3 region has the DNA TGCAGCGTTGAAGATTTAGCGGGACAAGAGACCCAGTACTTC. The whole variable domain, remainder taken from reference TRBV29-1 and TRBJ2-5, is SAVISQKPSRDICQRGTSLTIQCQVDSQVTMMFWYRQQPGQSLTLIATANQGSEATYESGFVIDKFPISRPNLTFSTLTVSNMSPEDSSIYLCSVEDLAGQETQYFGPGTRLLVL.

The gene calls are TRBV6-5 and TRBJ1-2; D is ambiguous. The V end lost 4 bases, the J end lost 2 bases, and 8 bases lay between the germline ends. This CDR3 is 13 amino acids long. CDR1 and CDR2 from the germline V gene are MNHEY and SVGAGI. CDR3 nucleotide sequence: TGTGCCAGCAGTTCAAGGGAGAACTATGGCTACACCTTC. This sequence encodes CASSSRENYGYTF.

This sequence joins TRBV19 and TRBJ1-6; the match to TRBD1 covers 11 bases. Germline trimming cut 3 bases from V and 10 bases from J; bases unmatched to any gene: 2. This CDR3 region has 14 residues. The germline V gene encodes CDR1 LNHDA and CDR2 SQIVND (reference sequence). CDR3 sequence reads: CASSIGQGASPLHF. The CDR3 coding sequence is TGTGCCAGTAGTATCGGACAGGGGGCCTCACCCCTCCACTTT.

J is TRBJ1-2 and V is TRBV6-5; D ambiguous. The CDR3 runs 13 residues. V gave up 2 bases and J gave up 7 bases, with 11 bases separating them. Germline V lookup: CDR1 MNHEY, CDR2 SVGAGI. Here the CDR3 reads CASSYALGAGYTF. The DNA of the CDR3 is TGTGCCAGCAGTTACGCTCTCGGTGCTGGCTACACCTTC.

The genes are TRBV5-1 and TRBJ2-7; tentatively, D is TRBD1 (6 bases). The CDR3 loop spans 15 amino acids. The germline gives CDR1 SGHRS, CDR2 YFSETQ. Between the trimmed V and J ends, which lost 0 bases and 3 bases, there was a span of 13 bases. CDR3 nucleotide sequence: TGCGCCAGCAGCTTGGACAGGGCGTCAAACTACGAGCAGTACTTC. As protein: CASSLDRASNYEQYF.

The rearrangement links TRBV5-1 to TRBJ1-4; D gene unclear. V shed 6 bases and J shed 8 bases, with 11 bases lying between them. Per the germline V gene, CDR1 is SGHRS and CDR2 is YFSETQ. This CDR3 contains 12 residues. The CDR3 bases are TGCGCCAGCACCGACCCCGGGGAAAAACTGTTTTTT. This encodes CASTDPGEKLFF.